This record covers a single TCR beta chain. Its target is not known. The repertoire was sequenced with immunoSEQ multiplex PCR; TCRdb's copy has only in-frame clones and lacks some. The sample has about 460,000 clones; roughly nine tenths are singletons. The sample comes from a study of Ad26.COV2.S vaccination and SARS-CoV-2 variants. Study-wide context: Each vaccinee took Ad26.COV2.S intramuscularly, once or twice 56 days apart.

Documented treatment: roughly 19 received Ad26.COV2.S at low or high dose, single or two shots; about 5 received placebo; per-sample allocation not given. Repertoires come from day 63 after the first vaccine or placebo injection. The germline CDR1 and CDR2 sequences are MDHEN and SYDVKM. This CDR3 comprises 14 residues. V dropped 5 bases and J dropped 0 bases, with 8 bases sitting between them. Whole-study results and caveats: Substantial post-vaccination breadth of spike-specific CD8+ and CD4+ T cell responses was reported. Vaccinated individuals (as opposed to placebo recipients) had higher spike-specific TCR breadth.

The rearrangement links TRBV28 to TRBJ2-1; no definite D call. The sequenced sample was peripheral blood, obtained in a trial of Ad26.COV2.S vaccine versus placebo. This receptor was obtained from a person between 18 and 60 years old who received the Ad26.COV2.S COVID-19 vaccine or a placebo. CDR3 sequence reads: CASSLGSSYNEQFF. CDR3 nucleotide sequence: TGTGCCAGCAGTCTGGGTAGCTCCTACAATGAGCAGTTCTTC.